This entry concerns a single T cell receptor (beta chain). This record comes from a study of blood T cell repertoires in COVID-19. Across the study: The analysed material was cDNA or gDNA that came from T cells, B-cell-depleted T cells, or PBMCs.

Per the authors' pipeline: Estimates of nucleated cell counts were drawn from the amplification of reference gene primers. TCRdb's copy holds only in-frame clones and misses some; the assay was immunoSEQ multiplex PCR. The D gene and trimming were derived from the DNA, and the V and J assignments and clone size from that table. The sample contains about 440,000 clones, roughly 88% of which appear only once. Cohorts were based on clinical histories the participants reported. Symptom resolution, clearance, or two negative PCRs marked donors in Cohort 3 as recovered. The specimen was PBMCs or T cells enriched from blood (not recorded which). This TCR was recovered from a young man who had recovered from COVID-19.

The CDR3 loop reads CASTALQGVNTEAFF. The CDR3 bases are TGCGCCAGCACCGCATTACAGGGGGTGAACACTGAAGCTTTCTTT. The rearrangement joins TRBV5-1 to TRBJ1-1; 8 nucleotides match TRBD1. The CDR3 is 15 amino acids. The V gene end was trimmed by 6 bases and the J gene end by 0 bases; junction bases not matched to a gene: 7. CDR1 is SGHRS, CDR2 YFSETQ, per germline.